This T cell receptor (beta chain) was captured in a study of identical twins. Unique molecular identifiers were in the cDNA, with template-switch universal primer binding. TCRdb re-derived calls from the 5' RACE reads in MiXCR, one entry per CDR3 protein. This sample yields around 220,000 distinct CDR3 sequences, of which over 12% are seen a single time; around 8.9% belongs to the top ten. Study-wide findings and caveats: Within cord blood, abundant beta clonotypes carried fewer insertions, but memory repertoires showed no such trend. The study found that models underestimated out-of-frame TCR alpha sharing in monozygotic twins.

Turning to this clonotype: What it binds is unknown.

The CDR3 is made up of 14 amino acids. V dropped 2 bases and J dropped 8 bases, with 14 bases sitting between them. Germline V gene sequence: CDR1 SGHRS, CDR2 YFSETQ. Sequenced material: memory (CD45RO+) T cells sorted from blood. V usage is TRBV5-1 and J usage is TRBJ2-1, with D hard to call. This TCR came from a woman aged 18-29 years in good health. The CDR3 sequence: CASSFSGPRDEQFF. CDR3 coding DNA: TGCGCCAGCAGCTTTTCCGGGCCTAGGGATGAGCAGTTCTTC.